Included here is one T cell receptor (beta chain) sequence, with context. This CDR3 is built from 17 residues. It was with 60 Vbeta and 13 Jbeta primers that the PCR ran. Data came from immunoSEQ multiplex PCR; TCRdb stores just in-frame clones and leaves some out. This sample has 150,000 to 200,000 clones, with 75% to 85% found just once. The data belong to a study of cytomegalovirus exposure and HLA in healthy donors. V is TRBV1 and J is TRBJ2-5; the table's D call TRBD1 went unverified against the DNA. TRBV1 is designated a pseudogene. This clonotype was sampled from a woman in her forties or fifties in good health and CMV-seronegative. The specimen sequenced was PBMCs. In nucleotides, the CDR3 is TGCACCAGCAGCCAAGAGGTGCCAGGGATGACCCAAGAGACCCAGTACTTC. Its protein product is CTSSQEVPGMTQETQYF.